One sample yielded the 14 T cell receptor beta chains listed below, sequenced in a study of cytomegalovirus exposure and HLA in healthy donors. Vbeta (60) and Jbeta (13) primers were used in the PCR. Generated by immunoSEQ multiplex PCR, the TCRdb table keeps only in-frame clones and is missing some. The data show about 190,000 clones, 80% seen once. What was sequenced was PBMCs. Every receptor here comes from a man in his forties in good health and CMV-seropositive.

This chain connects TRBV6-5 to TRBJ1-4; unclear D gene. This CDR3 is built from 14 residues. Trimming took 7 bases from V and 7 from J, leaving 16 bases between them. Germline V gene sequence: CDR1 MNHEY, CDR2 SVGAGI. In DNA form, the CDR3 reads TGTGCCAGCAACCCGGGCGGGTTGGGTGAAAAACTGTTTTTT. Its translation is CASNPGGLGEKLFF.

The CDR3 bases are TGTGCCAGCAGGGGACAGACCCAAGAGACCCAGTACTTC. Translated: CASRGQTQETQYF. The V call is TRBV6-1, the J call TRBJ2-5, with TRBD1 matching over 7 bases. Germline CDR1 reads MNHNS; CDR2 reads SASEGT. With V trimmed by 6 bases and J by 1 base, 2 bases remained unmatched. The CDR3 covers 13 residues.

The chain carries TRBV28 and TRBJ1-3, with a possible D match to TRBD1 (5 bases). The CDR3 spans 14 residues. Germline V gives CDR1 MDHEN, CDR2 SYDVKM. The V and J ends lost 6 bases and 0 bases respectively, with 9 bases between them. The CDR3 reads CASRTQVSGNTIYF. In DNA, the CDR3 is TGTGCCAGCAGAACACAGGTCTCTGGAAACACCATATATTTT.

This clone has just one count. The chain carries TRBV5-4 and TRBJ2-7; possible D gene TRBD1, 6 bases. Germline V gene data show CDR1 as SGHNT and CDR2 as YYREEE (reference sequence). This CDR3 region has 13 residues. Trimming cost V 4 bases and J 2 bases, with 10 bases left between them. The DNA for the CDR3 is TGTGCCAGCAGCACCCGACAGGCCTACGAGCAGTACTTC. Its translation is CASSTRQAYEQYF. The full variable domain, rest sourced from reference TRBV5-4 and TRBJ2-7, is ETGVTQSPTHLIKTRGQQVTLRCSSQSGHNTVSWYQQALGQGPQFIFQYYREEENGRGNFPPRFSGLQFPNYSSELNVNALELDDSALYLCASSTRQAYEQYFGPGTRLTVT.

The chain couples TRBV4-1 to TRBJ2-7; unclear D gene. The V end lost 1 base, the J end lost 2 bases, and 6 bases lay between the germline ends. The CDR3 extends over 13 amino acids. Germline CDR1 reads MGHRA; CDR2 reads YSYEKL. The CDR3 nucleotides read TGCGCCAGCAGCCAAGTCACAGCCTACGAGCAGTACTTC. Its translation is CASSQVTAYEQYF.

With regard to this clone: Other DNA sequences in this sample translate to the same CDR3. The chain has TRBV30 and TRBJ2-7; perhaps TRBD1 as D (9 bases). The ends were cut back, 3 bases at V and 2 bases at J, with 17 bases in the middle. Germline V CDR1 and CDR2: GTSNPN, SVGIG (reference sequence). This CDR3 comprises 15 residues. The CDR3 DNA reads as TGTGCCTGGAGCCGGGGGGGGACAGGGACCTACGAGCAGTACTTC. Its translation: CAWSRGGTGTYEQYF.

This clone occurred once. V gene TRBV2 combines with J gene TRBJ1-1; 7 positions agree with TRBD1. The junction had 10 bases not matched to a gene; V was cut back by 5 bases and J by 7 bases. Germline V gives CDR1 SNHLY, CDR2 FYNNEI. The CDR3 has 14 amino acids. The CDR3 DNA reads TGTGCCAGCAGTAAGACAGGGATAGATGGTGAAGCTTTCTTT. Its protein is CASSKTGIDGEAFF.

This chain uses TRBV13 with TRBJ1-1; unclear D gene. Germline V CDR1 and CDR2: PRHDT, FYEKMQ (reference sequence). The germline V and J ends were trimmed by 0 bases and 0 bases, with 8 bases remaining between them. The CDR3 runs 15 residues. In nucleotides, the CDR3 is TGTGCCAGCAGCTTAGGTGCGGGGATGAACACTGAAGCTTTCTTT. The encoded protein is CASSLGAGMNTEAFF.

The V gene is TRBV9, the J gene TRBJ2-2, with TRBD2 matching over 9 bases. V dropped 1 base and J dropped 0; count of bases not matched to a gene: 13. Per germline, CDR1 SGDLS and CDR2 YYNGEE. CDR3 length: 20 residues. CDR3 loop: CASSVFPAGGRGTNTGELFF. The DNA of the CDR3 is TGTGCCAGCAGCGTATTCCCAGCGGGGGGCCGAGGAACGAACACCGGGGAGCTGTTTTTT.

The V and J genes are TRBV6-6 and TRBJ1-4, with TRBD1 matching over 7 bases. Germline loops: CDR1 MNHNY, CDR2 SVGAGI (reference sequence). V lost 2 bases, J lost 4 bases, and 7 bases stayed unmatched. This CDR3 has 16 residues. The CDR3 is CASSYVQGVVNEKLFF. The CDR3 bases are TGTGCCAGCAGTTACGTGCAGGGGGTAGTTAATGAAAAACTGTTTTTT.

J is TRBJ2-3 and V is TRBV27; possible D gene TRBD2, 6 bases. Trimming removed 6 bases at V and 1 base at J, with 8 bases between. Germline loops: CDR1 MNHEY, CDR2 SMNVEV (reference sequence). The length of the CDR3 is 13 residues. The chain's CDR3 is CASRASGTDTQYF. In DNA form, the CDR3 reads TGTGCCAGCAGGGCTAGCGGCACAGATACGCAGTATTTT.

The chain joins TRBV7-2 to TRBJ2-5; D remains unclear. Germline V gene sequence: CDR1 SGHTA, CDR2 FQGNSA. This CDR3 contains 11 residues. V shed 1 base and J shed 11 bases, with 8 bases lying between them. CDR3 sequence (DNA): TGTGCCAGCAGCTTAGTCGGTGAGCAGTACTTC. It codes for CASSLVGEQYF.

This chain uses TRBV5-4 with TRBJ1-2; 7 nucleotides match TRBD1. The germline V gene encodes CDR1 SGHNT and CDR2 YYREEE (reference sequence). The CDR3 runs 14 residues. The V gene end was trimmed by 5 bases and the J gene end by 3 bases; junction bases not matched to a gene: 7. The CDR3, as DNA: TGTGCCAGCAGTTCTCAGGGGGGCCACTATGGCTACACCTTC. Protein: CASSSQGGHYGYTF.

In its sample, this clone was seen once. The chain carries TRBV1 and TRBJ2-7; the D segment call TRBD1 is taken from the table without a DNA check. TRBV1 is a recognized pseudogene. The CDR3 runs to 15 residues. As DNA, the CDR3 is TGCACCAGCAGCTTGGGACAGGGTCCCACCTACGAGCAGTACTTC. It specifies CTSSLGQGPTYEQYF.